The 17 T cell receptor beta chains below come from one sample, sequenced in a study of T cell responses to AZD1222 COVID-19 vaccine. Only in-frame clones appear in the TCRdb table, and some are missing; sequencing was by immunoSEQ multiplex PCR. Here the sample spans about 140,000 clones, 80% to 95% being singletons. The sequencing used peripheral blood, collected on day 0 of AZD1222 vaccination. Receptors were obtained from an adult in good health.

The chain links TRBV24-1 to TRBJ2-7; tentatively, D is TRBD1 or TRBD2 (5 bases each). Germline loops: CDR1 KGHDR, CDR2 SFDVKD. This CDR3 is built from 16 residues. Deletions cut 4 bases from V and 0 bases from J, with 15 bases between. CDR3 bases: TGTGCCACCAGTGACCCCCGGGACCGGAGCTCCTACGAGCAGTACTTC. Amino acid sequence: CATSDPRDRSSYEQYF.

The chain combines TRBV10-1 with TRBJ2-5; TRBD1 matches at 7 bases. V trimming: 5 bases; J trimming: 4 bases; junction bases outside the gene matches: 4. Germline V gives CDR1 WNHNN, CDR2 SYGVQD (reference sequence). This CDR3 is built from 13 residues. The CDR3 DNA is TGCGCCAGCAGTCACGGACAGGTAGAGACCCAGTACTTC. It translates to CASSHGQVETQYF.

The chain recombines TRBV27 with TRBJ2-6; D may match TRBD1 or TRBD2 (5 bases each). This CDR3 has 16 residues. V dropped 6 bases and J dropped 0 bases, with 12 bases sitting between them. CDR1 and CDR2 (germline): MNHEY, SMNVEV (reference sequence). CDR3 nucleotide sequence: TGTGCCAGCAGGGGGGAAGTGTTCTCTGGGGCCAACGTCCTGACTTTC. Its protein product is CASRGEVFSGANVLTF. The complete variable domain, with remaining parts taken from reference TRBV27 and TRBJ2-6, reads EAQVTQNPRYLITVTGKKLTVTCSQNMNHEYMSWYRQDPGLGLRQIYYSMNVEVTDKGDVPEGYKVSRKEKRNFPLILESPSPNQTSLYFCASRGEVFSGANVLTFGAGSRLTVL.

The rearrangement uses TRBV19 and TRBJ1-1; tentative D call: TRBD1 (5 bases). Trimming took off 5 bases at V and 0 bases at J, with 13 bases between the two ends. The CDR3 has 15 residues. Germline values: CDR1 LNHDA, CDR2 SQIVND (reference sequence). The CDR3 sequence is CASSPSGGMNTEAFF. For the CDR3, the DNA is TGTGCCAGTAGTCCCAGCGGGGGGATGAACACTGAAGCTTTCTTT.

V is TRBV21-1 and J is TRBJ2-7; TRBD2 reflects the table's D call only, with no check against the DNA. TRBV21-1 is shown as a pseudogene. CDR3 length: 13 amino acids. CDR3 region: CASSKAALREQYF. In nucleotides, the CDR3 is TGTGCCAGCAGCAAAGCAGCCCTCCGCGAGCAGTACTTC.

This clone appeared a single time. This chain joins TRBV14 and TRBJ2-7; TRBD2 aligns across 7 bases. Germline CDR1 and CDR2: SGHDN and FVKESK. Trimming at V came to 3 bases and at J to 1 base, leaving 9 bases not matched to a gene. The CDR3 length is 16 residues. CDR3 coding DNA: TGTGCCAGCAGCCAGGGCCTTTGGGGGGGTTCCTACGAGCAGTACTTC. As protein: CASSQGLWGGSYEQYF.

This clone was counted once. CDR3 region: CATSRDPGRWEKLFF. The CDR3 DNA reads as TGTGCCACCAGCAGAGATCCTGGGCGGTGGGAAAAACTGTTTTTT. The chain uses TRBV15 and TRBJ1-4; D unresolved. The CDR3 sequence is 15 residues long. CDR1 LNHNV and CDR2 YYDKDF come from the germline V gene (reference sequence). Trimming left V 0 bases short and J 8 bases short, with 13 bases between.

Here the CDR3 DNA reads TGTGCCAGCAGCCCCCAGGGCGGTGTGTCCCATCAGCCCCAGCATTTT. It specifies CASSPQGGVSHQPQHF. The chain uses TRBV7-2 and TRBJ1-5; weak D call: TRBD1 (5 bases). The germline V gene encodes CDR1 SGHTA and CDR2 FQGNSA. V was pared by 5 bases and J by 5 bases, with 19 bases between. The CDR3 spans 16 residues.

As DNA, the CDR3 is TGTGCCAGCTCTCCCGGGGGCAGGGACACTGAAGCTTTCTTT. This sequence encodes CASSPGGRDTEAFF. This sequence joins TRBV18 and TRBJ1-1, with D perhaps TRBD1 (6 bases). CDR3 length: 14 residues. The ends were cut back, 6 bases at V and 3 bases at J, with 14 bases in the middle. In germline, CDR1 is KGHSH, CDR2 LQKENI.

The chain carries TRBV5-6 and TRBJ2-3; the D is unclear. The CDR3 is 15 amino acids. V lost 3 bases and J 0 bases, leaving 11 bases between the germline ends. Germline assignment: CDR1 SGHDT and CDR2 YYEEEE. The DNA of the CDR3 is TGTGCCAGCAGCTCCGACTGGGGAAGCACAGATACGCAGTATTTT. Translating gives CASSSDWGSTDTQYF.

V and J are TRBV30 and TRBJ1-2; no firm D call. This CDR3 has 14 amino acids. V was trimmed by 3 bases and J by 4 bases, leaving 15 bases between them. CDR1 is GTSNPN and CDR2 is SVGIG in the germline V gene (reference sequence). CDR3 protein: CAWRKGLAGYGYTF. CDR3 bases: TGTGCCTGGAGGAAGGGCCTTGCGGGCTATGGCTACACCTTC.

The V gene is TRBV7-2, the J gene TRBJ1-5, with TRBD1 matching over 10 bases. Germline V CDR1 and CDR2: SGHTA, FQGNSA. The CDR3 runs 16 residues. V lost 6 bases, J lost 2 bases, and 7 bases stayed unmatched. CDR3 DNA: TGTGCCAGCAGGGCGACAGGGGGCATAGGCAATCAGCCCCAGCATTTT. Translation gives CASRATGGIGNQPQHF.

The genes are TRBV30 and TRBJ1-1; 8 nucleotides agree with TRBD1. The germline V gene encodes CDR1 GTSNPN and CDR2 SVGIG (reference sequence). This CDR3 has 13 amino acids. The V gene end was trimmed by 3 bases and the J gene end by 6 bases; junction bases not matched to a gene: 6. In nucleotides, the CDR3 is TGTGCCTGGAGCAGACAGGGGATAGCTGAAGCTTTCTTT. The encoded protein is CAWSRQGIAEAFF.

The chain uses TRBV7-2 and TRBJ2-1, with D perhaps TRBD2 (6 bases). The V end was cut by 1 base, the J end by 9 bases, with 10 bases between. This CDR3 comprises 13 residues. Germline assignment: CDR1 SGHTA and CDR2 FQGNSA. The CDR3 nucleotides are TGTGCCAGCAGCTTAGAGACTAGACGTGAGCAGTTCTTC. This translates into CASSLETRREQFF.

The chain is built from TRBV3-1 (or the pseudogene TRBV3-2) and TRBJ2-3, with D maybe TRBD2 (6 bases). Germline CDR1 reads LGHDT; CDR2 reads YNNKEL (reference sequence). V was trimmed by 0 bases and J by 10 bases, leaving 11 bases between them. There are 13 residues in the CDR3. CDR3 coding DNA: TGTGCCAGCAGCCAAGAAAGGGGACTGTCGCAGTATTTT. It yields the protein CASSQERGLSQYF.

The chain joins TRBV6-2 or TRBV6-3 to TRBJ1-6; D gene ambiguous. Per germline, CDR1 MNHEY and CDR2 SVGEGT. The ends were cut back, 0 bases at V and 9 bases at J, with 12 bases in the middle. The CDR3 length is 15 residues. The DNA for the CDR3 is TGTGCCAGCAGTTACTCGAGGACGTCAGCTTCACCCCTCCACTTT. This translates into CASSYSRTSASPLHF.

In this sample, this clone turned up once. The chain employs TRBV27 and TRBJ2-3; D could derive from TRBD1 or TRBD2 (5 bases each). The V gene lost 7 bases and the J gene lost 0 bases, with 17 bases spanning the gap. Germline V gene data show CDR1 as MNHEY and CDR2 as SMNVEV (reference sequence). This CDR3 contains 16 residues. The CDR3: CASTPRGGFSTDTQYF. The CDR3, as DNA: TGTGCCAGCACCCCCCGGGGCGGATTTAGCACAGATACGCAGTATTTT.